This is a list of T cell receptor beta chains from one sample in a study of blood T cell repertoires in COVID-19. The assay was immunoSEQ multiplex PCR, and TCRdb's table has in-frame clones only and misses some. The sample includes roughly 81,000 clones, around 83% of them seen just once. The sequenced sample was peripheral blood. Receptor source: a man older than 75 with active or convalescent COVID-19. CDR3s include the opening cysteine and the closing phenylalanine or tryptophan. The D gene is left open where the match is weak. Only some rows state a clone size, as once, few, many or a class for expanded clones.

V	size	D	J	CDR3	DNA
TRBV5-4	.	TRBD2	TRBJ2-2	CASSLGLAANTGELFF	TGTGCCAGCAGCTTGGGTCTAGCGGCGAACACCGGGGAGCTGTTTTTT
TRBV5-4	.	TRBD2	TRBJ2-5	CASSLAGGVQETQYF	TGTGCCAGCAGCTTGGCCGGGGGGGTTCAAGAGACCCAGTACTTC
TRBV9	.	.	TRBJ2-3	CASSVSLEGTQYF	TGTGCCAGCAGCGTATCTCTAGAGGGTACGCAGTATTTT
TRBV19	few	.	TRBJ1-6	CATMTGSSYNSPLHF	TGTGCCACCATGACGGGGAGCTCCTATAATTCACCCCTCCACTTT
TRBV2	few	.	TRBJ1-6	CASIGDKNNSPLHF	TGTGCCAGCATAGGGGACAAAAATAATTCACCCCTCCACTTT
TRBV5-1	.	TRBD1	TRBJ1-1	CASSLQGTNTEAFF	TGCGCCAGCAGCTTACAGGGGACGAACACTGAAGCTTTCTTT
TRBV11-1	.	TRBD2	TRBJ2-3	CASSSGTTGTDTQYF	TGTGCCAGCAGCTCCGGGACTACAGGCACAGATACGCAGTATTTT
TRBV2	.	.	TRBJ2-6	CASLTPQGNSGANVLTF	TGTGCCAGCCTAACCCCGCAGGGGAACTCTGGGGCCAACGTCCTGACTTTC
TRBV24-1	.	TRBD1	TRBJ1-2	CATSDHRGGGYTF	TGTGCCACCAGTGATCATCGAGGGGGCGGCTACACCTTC
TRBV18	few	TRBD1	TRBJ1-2	CASSELTGAYGYTF	TGTGCCAGCTCAGAATTGACAGGGGCTTATGGCTACACCTTC
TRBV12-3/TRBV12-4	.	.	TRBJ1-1	CASSLLRPVSFF	TGTGCCAGCAGTTTACTACGCCCCGTTTCTTTCTTT
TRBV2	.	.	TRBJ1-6	CASRDIHNSPLHF	TGTGCCAGCAGGGACATACATAATTCACCCCTCCACTTT
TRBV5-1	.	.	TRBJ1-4	CASSFTGTPNEKLFF	TGCGCCAGCAGCTTCACAGGGACCCCAAACGAAAAACTGTTTTTT
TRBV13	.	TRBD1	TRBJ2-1	CASSSNPLFDRAYNEQFF	TGTGCCAGCAGTTCAAACCCCCTCTTCGACAGGGCTTACAATGAGCAGTTCTTC
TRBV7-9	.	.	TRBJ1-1	CASSQNRDTGRWEKAFF	TGTGCCAGCAGCCAAAACCGGGACACGGGTCGGTGGGAGAAAGCTTTCTTT
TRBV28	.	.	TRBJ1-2	CASSPPENGGYTF	TGTGCCAGCAGTCCGCCTGAAAACGGGGGCTACACCTTC
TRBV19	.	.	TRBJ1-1	CASSIEGDGTEAFF	TGTGCCAGTAGTATAGAAGGGGATGGCACTGAAGCTTTCTTT
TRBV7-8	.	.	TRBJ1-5	CASSPTNQPQHF	TGTGCCAGCAGCCCAACTAATCAGCCCCAGCATTTT
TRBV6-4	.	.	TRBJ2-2	CASSDPGTGELFF	TGTGCCAGCAGTGACCCGGGAACCGGGGAGCTGTTTTTT
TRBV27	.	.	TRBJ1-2	CASSSLRDYGYTF	TGTGCCAGCAGTTCCCTCAGGGACTATGGCTACACCTTC
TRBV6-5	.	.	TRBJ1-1	CASSYYGGAFF	TGTGCCAGCAGTTACTACGGCGGAGCTTTCTTT
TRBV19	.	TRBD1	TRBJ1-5	CASFDYRDRGSNQPQHF	TGTGCCAGTTTTGATTACCGGGACAGGGGTAGCAATCAGCCCCAGCATTTT
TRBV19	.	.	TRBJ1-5	CASREQGQPQHF	TGTGCCAGTAGGGAACAGGGCCAGCCCCAGCATTTT
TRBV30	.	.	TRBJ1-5	CAWSGVVSNQPQHF	TGTGCCTGGAGCGGGGTAGTTAGCAATCAGCCCCAGCATTTT
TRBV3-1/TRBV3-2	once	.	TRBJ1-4	CASSSLSGATNEKLFF	TGTGCCAGCAGCTCCCTCTCGGGGGCAACTAATGAAAAACTGTTTTTT
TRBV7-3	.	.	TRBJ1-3	CASSLSGNSGNTIYF	TGTGCCAGCAGCTTAAGCGGGAACTCTGGAAACACCATATATTTT
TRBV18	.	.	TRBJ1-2	CASSPTIGQGSYGYTF	TGTGCCAGCTCACCGACGATAGGGCAGGGGAGCTATGGCTACACCTTC
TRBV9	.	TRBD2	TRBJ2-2	CASSARAGVTNTGELFF	TGTGCCAGCAGCGCGCGGGCGGGGGTGACCAACACCGGGGAGCTGTTTTTT
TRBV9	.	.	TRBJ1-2	CASSVARGNYGYTF	TGTGCCAGCAGCGTAGCAAGGGGGAACTATGGCTACACCTTC
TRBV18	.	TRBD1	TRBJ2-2	CASSPTGTNTGELFF	TGTGCCAGCTCACCGACAGGGACAAACACCGGGGAGCTGTTTTTT
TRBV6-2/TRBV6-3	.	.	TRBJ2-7	CASSFPAPYEQYF	TGTGCCAGCAGCTTCCCCGCGCCCTACGAGCAGTACTTC
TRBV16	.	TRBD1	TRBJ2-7	CASSQPTGALSYEQYF	TGTGCCAGCAGCCAACCGACAGGGGCCCTCTCCTACGAGCAGTACTTC
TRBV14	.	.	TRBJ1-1	CASSPTENTEAFF	TGTGCCAGCAGCCCCACAGAGAACACTGAAGCTTTCTTT
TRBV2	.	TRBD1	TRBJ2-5	CASSEDRVKETQYF	TGTGCCAGCAGCGAGGACAGGGTGAAAGAGACCCAGTACTTC
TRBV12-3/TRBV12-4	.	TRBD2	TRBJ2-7	CASSPGLPGEQYF	TGTGCCAGCAGTCCGGGACTACCGGGGGAGCAGTACTTC
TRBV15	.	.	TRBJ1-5	CATEEAEGARNQPQHF	TGTGCCACCGAAGAAGCCGAAGGGGCGCGTAATCAGCCCCAGCATTTT
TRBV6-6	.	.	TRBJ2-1	CASAFSGDSYNEQFF	TGTGCCAGCGCGTTTTCAGGGGACTCCTACAATGAGCAGTTCTTC
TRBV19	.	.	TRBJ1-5	CASSILGINDRWPQHF	TGTGCCAGTAGTATACTGGGCATCAACGACCGGTGGCCCCAGCATTTT
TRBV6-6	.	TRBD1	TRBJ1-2	CASSSAGTGSNYGYTF	TGTGCCAGCAGTTCAGCCGGGACAGGGTCTAACTATGGCTACACCTTC
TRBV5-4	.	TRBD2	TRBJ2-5	CASSPGLAGETQYF	TGTGCCAGCAGCCCCGGACTAGCGGGGGAGACCCAGTACTTC
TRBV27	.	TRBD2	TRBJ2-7	CASSWTSGPYEQYF	TGTGCCAGCAGTTGGACTAGCGGTCCCTACGAGCAGTACTTC
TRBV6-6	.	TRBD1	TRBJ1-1	CASSSGQTDNTEAFF	TGTGCCAGCAGCTCGGGACAGACCGATAACACTGAAGCTTTCTTT
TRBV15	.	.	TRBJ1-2	CATSRTFDGHTF	TGTGCCACCAGCCGAACGTTCGATGGCCACACCTTC
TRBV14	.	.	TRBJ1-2	CASSQGLRGTFKTYGYTF	TGTGCCAGCAGCCAGGGGCTTCGCGGGACTTTTAAAACCTATGGCTACACCTTC
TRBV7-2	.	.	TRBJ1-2	CASSFQRDYGYTF	TGTGCCAGCAGCTTCCAACGCGACTATGGCTACACCTTC
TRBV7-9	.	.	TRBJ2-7	CASSLGQGKMDEQYF	TGTGCCAGCAGCTTAGGGCAGGGGAAGATGGACGAGCAGTACTTC
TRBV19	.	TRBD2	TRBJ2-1	CASSITSGRPNEQFF	TGTGCCAGTAGTATTACTAGCGGGAGGCCAAATGAGCAGTTCTTC
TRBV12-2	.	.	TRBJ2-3	CASRLACLAGGTDTQYF	TGTGCAAGTCGCTTAGCGTGTCTAGCGGGAGGTACAGATACGCAGTATTTT
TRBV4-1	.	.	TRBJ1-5	CASSHPDTGTPQHF	TGCGCCAGCAGCCACCCGGACACCGGTACGCCCCAGCATTTT
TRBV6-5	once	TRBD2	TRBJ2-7	CASRRGLAGTYEQYF	TGTGCCAGCAGACGGGGACTAGCGGGGACCTACGAGCAGTACTTC
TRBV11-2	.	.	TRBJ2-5	CASSLRETQYF	TGTGCCAGCAGCTTGCGAGAGACCCAGTACTTC
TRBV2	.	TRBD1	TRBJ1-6	CASSETQGVRNSPLHF	TGTGCCAGCAGTGAAACTCAGGGGGTGCGTAATTCACCCCTCCACTTT
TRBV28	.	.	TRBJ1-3	CASSLHGGGGNTIYF	TGTGCCAGCAGTCTACATGGGGGAGGAGGAAACACCATATATTTT
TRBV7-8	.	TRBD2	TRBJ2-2	CASSLAGLATGELFF	TGTGCCAGCAGCTTAGCGGGACTAGCGACCGGGGAGCTGTTTTTT
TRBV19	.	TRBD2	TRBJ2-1	CASSVQAGTADEQFF	TGTGCCAGTAGTGTCCAAGCGGGGACGGCTGATGAGCAGTTCTTC
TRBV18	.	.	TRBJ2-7	CASSRREEYEQYF	TGTGCCAGCTCACGCAGGGAGGAGTACGAGCAGTACTTC
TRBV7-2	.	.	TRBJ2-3	CASSFGGNTDTQYF	TGTGCCAGCAGCTTTGGCGGAAACACAGATACGCAGTATTTT
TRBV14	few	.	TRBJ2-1	CASSPINYRQRTYNEQFF	TGTGCCAGCAGCCCGATCAACTACCGACAGAGAACCTACAATGAGCAGTTCTTC